This is a list of T cell receptor beta chains from one sample in a study of memory CD4+ T cells and cytomegalovirus serostatus. Profiling relied on immunoSEQ multiplex PCR, and the TCRdb table lists in-frame clones only, not all of them. Of about 50,000 clones listed, 77% were seen once; the top ten hold about 0.6%. Sequencing input: memory CD4+ T cells from blood. The receptors were gathered from an adult in good health and CMV-seronegative. CDR3s leave out the opening cysteine and the closing phenylalanine or tryptophan.

>TRBV7-9
ASRSAGYEQY
>TRBV5-1
ASSLEGGPGNTIY
>TRBV5-4
ATSLAYGKETQY
>TRBV7-9
ASSPGTKYNEQF
>TRBV29-1
SVESGLGSSYEQY
>TRBV6-1
ASLAGGAQETQY
>TRBV30
AWSKTGHNQPQH
>TRBV2
ASSDEGAGSDNSPLH
>TRBV7-9
ASSYHLNTEAF
>TRBV7-7
ASSLVSGGTDTQY
>TRBV27
ASIGMRYEDRATSTDTQY
>TRBV7-8
ASSRDRVSGNTIY
>TRBV18
ASSPPTPTVNTEAF
>TRBV5-6
ASSLVLNTEAF
>TRBV18
ASSPTDGGLYGYT
>TRBV18
ASSKDRTTNEKLF
>TRBV5-1
ASSWGEVYTEAF
>TRBV11-2
ASSSRLAQETQY
>TRBV27
ASSPIDVNPYPNEQF